The text below deals with one T cell receptor (beta chain). These data belong to a study of T cells expressing NK-cell markers. From the 5' RACE reads, TCRdb lists one entry per CDR3 protein and no DNA. The sample yields some 450,000 distinct CDR3 sequences, of which the top ten take up under 7.5%. The CDR3 consists of 15 residues. From germline, CDR1 is KGHSH and CDR2 LQKENI. The TCR comes from a woman aged 18 to 69 in good health. The gene calls are TRBV18 and TRBJ2-5. Sample: blood T cells: a sorted CD56 or NKG2C T cell subset, CD4+ or CD8+ T cells, or bulk PBMC T cells (not recorded which). CDR3: CASSPGSGMGETQYF.